One and the same sample provided the 21 T cell receptor beta chains below, sequenced in a study of post-analysis software for immune sequencing data. Unique molecular identifiers were present in the TCR beta cDNA libraries. MiXCR, run by TCRdb on the PCR reads, gives a single entry per CDR3 protein. This table has about 770,000 distinct CDR3 sequences, about half appearing once. General study findings and limits: Patients showed TRBV5-6, TRBV5-1 and TRBV20-1 among roughly five TRBV segments more frequent than in controls.

The antigens of these receptors remain unknown. Sequenced material: blood. These receptors were taken from a girl between 10 and 17 years old with multiple sclerosis.

The V and J genes are TRBV10-3 and TRBJ2-3; tentative D call: TRBD2 (5 bases). V lost 8 bases and J 0 bases, leaving 6 bases between the germline ends. CDR1 is ENHRY, CDR2 SYGVKD, per germline. The CDR3 contains 12 residues. CDR3 in amino acids: CAIRGSTDTQYF. The CDR3, as DNA: TGTGCCATCCGAGGGAGCACAGATACGCAGTATTTT.

The genes are TRBV20-1 and TRBJ2-5, with TRBD2 matching 10 bases. Germline CDR1 is DFQATT and CDR2 is SNEGSKA (reference sequence). This CDR3 spans 15 amino acids. The junction had 17 bases not matched to a gene; V was cut back by 5 bases and J by 11 bases. The CDR3 here is CSARAGGPSFYEQYF. DNA for the CDR3: TGCAGTGCTCGAGCGGGAGGGCCCTCGTTCTATGAGCAGTACTTC.

This clonotype was counted only a few times. The V gene is TRBV9, the J gene TRBJ2-7, with a weak D call TRBD1 (5 bases). The V and J ends lost 0 bases and 3 bases respectively, with 13 bases between them. This CDR3 is 15 amino acids long. CDR1 is SGDLS, CDR2 YYNGEE, per germline. Here the CDR3 DNA reads TGTGCCAGCAGCGTAGGTCAGGGCAGTGGCTACGAGCAGTACTTC. This codes for CASSVGQGSGYEQYF.

The table lists this clonotype with a few counts. The chain combines TRBV7-6 with TRBJ1-1, with D possibly matching TRBD1 (5 bases). Trimming cost V 0 bases and J 4 bases, with 6 bases left between them. Germline CDR1 is SGHVS and CDR2 is FNYEAQ. The CDR3 sequence is 13 residues long. Written as DNA, the CDR3 is TGTGCCAGCAGCTTAGCGGGGACCACTGAAGCTTTCTTT. The encoded protein is CASSLAGTTEAFF.

The chain couples TRBV28 to TRBJ1-2, with 7 bases identical to TRBD1. The V and J ends lost 3 bases and 8 bases, in that order; junction bases with no gene match: 12. CDR3 length: 15 amino acids. CDR1 and CDR2 from the germline V gene are MDHEN and SYDVKM. The CDR3 DNA is TGTGCCAGCAGTTTCCATCGGGACAGCTCTAGAGGCTACACCTTC. Translation: CASSFHRDSSRGYTF.

This clonotype has just a few counts. The chain employs TRBV12-3 or TRBV12-4 and TRBJ2-3; D may be TRBD1 or TRBD2 (5 bases each). V lost 2 bases and J lost 11, with 17 bases in between. The CDR3 has 14 amino acids. The CDR3 nucleotides read TGTGCCAGCAGTTTACGTCAAGGGACCGCCGAGCAGTATTTT. This encodes CASSLRQGTAEQYF.

This clonotype showed up just a few times. The J gene is TRBJ2-7, the V gene TRBV5-1; 8 bases match TRBD1. V shed 5 bases and J 3 bases; nucleotides not matched to a gene: 13. Germline values: CDR1 SGHRS, CDR2 YFSETQ. The CDR3 extends over 16 amino acids. The CDR3 spells CASSPGQGPMFYEQYF. In nucleotides, the CDR3 is TGCGCCAGCAGTCCTGGACAGGGCCCCATGTTCTACGAGCAGTACTTC.

This clonotype was found once. The V call is TRBV5-1, the J call TRBJ2-7; 7 nucleotides agree with TRBD2. The CDR3 length is 16 residues. The V gene's germline CDR1 is SGHRS and CDR2 YFSETQ. V was pared by 4 bases and J by 0 bases, with 10 bases of the junction left unmatched. In DNA form, the CDR3 reads TGCGCCAGCAGCGCCCAGACTAGCAACCCCTCCTACGAGCAGTACTTC. Residues: CASSAQTSNPSYEQYF.

This clonotype was found a few times. The V call is TRBV29-1, the J call TRBJ2-1; TRBD2 aligns across 14 bases. V was clipped by 1 base and J by 7 bases; unmatched bases: 12. The CDR3 totals 18 residues. Germline V gives CDR1 SQVTM, CDR2 ANQGSEA. The CDR3 DNA follows: TGCAGCGTTGAAGTCGTCCCGGGACTAGCGGGAGAACCTAATGAGCAGTTCTTC. Translating it yields CSVEVVPGLAGEPNEQFF.

The gene calls are TRBV12-3 or TRBV12-4 and TRBJ2-7; 14 bases map to TRBD2. This CDR3 comprises 15 residues. Losses at the gene ends were 3 bases for V and 5 bases for J; bases not matched to a gene: 3. The CDR3 DNA is TGTGCCAGCAGTTTTGGACTAGCGGGAGGCGACGAGCAGTACTTC. Translated: CASSFGLAGGDEQYF.

The genes are TRBV7-9 and TRBJ2-6; 9 bases fit TRBD1. Looked up from germline, CDR1 is SEHNR and CDR2 is FQNEAQ (reference sequence). With 5 bases clipped from V and 2 bases from J, the junction kept 7 bases outside the gene matches. The CDR3 is 17 amino acids. The CDR3 protein is CASSAGQGLAGANVLTF. As DNA, the CDR3 is TGTGCCAGCAGCGCCGGACAGGGGTTAGCTGGGGCCAACGTCCTGACTTTC.

The genes are TRBV4-3 and TRBJ2-2; D remains unclear. The V gene's germline CDR1 is LGHNA and CDR2 YSLEER. The CDR3 loop spans 14 amino acids. V dropped 4 bases and J dropped 5 bases, with 11 bases sitting between them. CDR3 nucleotide sequence: TGCGCCAGCAGCCTCACATCTGAGACCGGGGAGCTGTTTTTT. This codes for CASSLTSETGELFF.

The chain employs TRBV6-5 and TRBJ2-7, with a tentative D call TRBD1 (5 bases). The CDR3 totals 14 residues. With 8 bases removed from V and 2 bases from J, the gap between germline ends came to 16 bases. The germline CDR1 and CDR2 sequences are MNHEY and SVGAGI. CDR3 sequence reads: CASVTSREPYEQYF. The CDR3 DNA is TGTGCCAGCGTCACTTCCAGGGAACCCTACGAGCAGTACTTC.

The chain uses TRBV12-3 or TRBV12-4 and TRBJ2-1, with TRBD2 matching over 12 bases. With V trimmed by 6 bases and J by 7 bases, 7 bases remained unmatched. The CDR3 extends over 15 amino acids. The CDR3 sequence is CASSPSGRDGNEQFF. CDR3 DNA: TGTGCCAGCAGCCCTAGCGGGAGGGACGGGAATGAGCAGTTCTTC.

Concerning this clonotype: Just one base apart from a much larger clone, this may be a read error. The chain employs TRBV12-3 or TRBV12-4 and TRBJ2-6, with a possible D match to TRBD1 (6 bases). This CDR3 has 15 amino acids. Written as DNA, the CDR3 is TGTGCCAGCAGCCTAACAGGGTCTGGGGCCGACGTCCTGACTTTC. The encoded protein is CASSLTGSGADVLTF.

The gene calls are TRBV20-1 and TRBJ2-7; D not resolved. This CDR3 spans 12 amino acids. The V and J ends lost 1 base and 3 bases respectively, with 7 bases between them. From germline, CDR1 is DFQATT and CDR2 SNEGSKA (reference sequence). CDR3: CSARAEYYEQYF. CDR3 nucleotide sequence: TGCAGTGCTAGAGCGGAGTACTACGAGCAGTACTTC.

At least ten counts were recorded for this clonotype. The chain has TRBV7-8 and TRBJ2-5; D unclear. The germline V gene encodes CDR1 SGHVS and CDR2 FQNEAQ. The V gene lost 5 bases and the J gene lost 2 bases, with 6 bases spanning the gap. The CDR3 spans 12 residues. CDR3 nucleotide sequence: TGTGCCAGCAGCGCGTCACAAGAGACCCAGTACTTC. Translation gives CASSASQETQYF. The full variable domain, rest sourced from reference TRBV7-8 and TRBJ2-5, is GAGVSQSPRYKVAKRGQDVALRCDPISGHVSLFWYQQALGQGPEFLTYFQNEAQLDKSGLPSDRFFAERPEGSVSTLKIQRTQQEDSAVYLCASSASQETQYFGPGTRLLVL.

V and J are TRBV7-2 and TRBJ2-2; D might be TRBD1 or TRBD2, each matching 5 bases. Germline lookup yields CDR1 SGHTA and CDR2 FQGNSA. The V and J ends lost 4 bases and 8 bases respectively, with 14 bases between them. The CDR3 runs 14 residues. DNA for the CDR3: TGTGCCAGCAGCTCGGGACGGACGGAGGGGGAGCTGTTTTTT. Amino acid sequence: CASSSGRTEGELFF.

The chain uses TRBV7-2 and TRBJ2-1; no definite D call. Trimming took off 5 bases at V and 8 bases at J, with 7 bases between the two ends. Germline values: CDR1 SGHTA, CDR2 FQGNSA. The CDR3 is 11 residues long. The CDR3 loop is CASSLLHEQFF. CDR3 sequence (DNA): TGTGCCAGCAGCCTCCTCCATGAGCAGTTCTTC.

This clonotype appeared a few times. The chain is built from TRBV6-1 and TRBJ2-3; 9 bases fit TRBD1. The CDR3 extends over 15 amino acids. CDR1 MNHNS and CDR2 SASEGT come from the germline V gene. V was clipped by 0 bases and J by 6 bases; unmatched bases: 4. The DNA of the CDR3 is TGTGCCAGCAGTGAAGCCCGGACAGGGGCTGATACGCAGTATTTT. Residues: CASSEARTGADTQYF.

This clonotype was seen only once. The chain is built from TRBV15 and TRBJ1-5; TRBD1 is a possible D gene (5 bases). From germline, CDR1 is LNHNV and CDR2 YYDKDF (reference sequence). The ends were cut back, 3 bases at V and 4 bases at J, with 16 bases in the middle. This CDR3 is built from 16 residues. Here the CDR3 reads CATSSAAGMGNQPQHF. CDR3 coding DNA: TGTGCCACCAGCAGTGCAGCAGGGATGGGGAATCAGCCCCAGCATTTT.